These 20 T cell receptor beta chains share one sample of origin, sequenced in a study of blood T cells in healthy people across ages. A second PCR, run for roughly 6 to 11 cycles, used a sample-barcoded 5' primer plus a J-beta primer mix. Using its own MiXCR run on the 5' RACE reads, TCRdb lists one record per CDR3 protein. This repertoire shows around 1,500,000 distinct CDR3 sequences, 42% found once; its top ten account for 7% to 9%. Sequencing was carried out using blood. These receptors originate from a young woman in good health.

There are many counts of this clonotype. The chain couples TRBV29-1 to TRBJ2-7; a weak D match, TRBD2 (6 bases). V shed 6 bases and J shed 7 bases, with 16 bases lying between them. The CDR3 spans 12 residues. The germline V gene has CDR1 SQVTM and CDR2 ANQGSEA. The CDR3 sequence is CSVDTGLGEQYF. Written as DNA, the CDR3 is TGCAGCGTGGACACGGGACTCGGGGAGCAGTACTTC.

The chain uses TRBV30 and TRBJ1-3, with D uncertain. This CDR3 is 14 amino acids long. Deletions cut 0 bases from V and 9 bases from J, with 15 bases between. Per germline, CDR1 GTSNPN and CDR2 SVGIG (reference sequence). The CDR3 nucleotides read TGTGCCTGGAGTGTACAAAGTCCGCCTAGCACCATATATTTT. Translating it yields CAWSVQSPPSTIYF.

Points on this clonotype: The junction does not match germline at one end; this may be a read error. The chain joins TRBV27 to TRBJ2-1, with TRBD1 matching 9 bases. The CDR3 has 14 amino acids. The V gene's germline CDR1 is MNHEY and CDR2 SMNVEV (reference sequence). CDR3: CASTGTGSYDEQFF. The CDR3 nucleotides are TGTGCCAGCACCGGGACAGGGTCCTACGATGAGCAGTTCTTC.

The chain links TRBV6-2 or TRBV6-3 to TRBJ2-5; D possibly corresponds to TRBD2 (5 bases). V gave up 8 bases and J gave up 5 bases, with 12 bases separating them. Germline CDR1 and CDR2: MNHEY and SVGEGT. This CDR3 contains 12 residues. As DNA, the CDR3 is TGTGCCAGCCTAGCAACATGGGAGACCCAGTACTTC. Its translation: CASLATWETQYF.

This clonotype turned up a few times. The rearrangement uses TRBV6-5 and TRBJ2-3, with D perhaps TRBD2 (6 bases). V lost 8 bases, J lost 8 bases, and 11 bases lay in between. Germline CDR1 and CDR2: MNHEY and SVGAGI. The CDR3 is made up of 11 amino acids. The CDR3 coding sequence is TGTGCCAGCGAGGCGGGGACTACGCAGTATTTT. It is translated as CASEAGTTQYF.

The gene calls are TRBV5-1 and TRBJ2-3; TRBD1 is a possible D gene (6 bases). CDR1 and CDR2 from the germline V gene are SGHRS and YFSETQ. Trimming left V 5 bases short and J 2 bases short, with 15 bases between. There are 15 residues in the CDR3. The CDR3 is CASRGTRTATDTQYF. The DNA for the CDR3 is TGCGCCAGCAGGGGGACGCGGACAGCCACAGATACGCAGTATTTT.

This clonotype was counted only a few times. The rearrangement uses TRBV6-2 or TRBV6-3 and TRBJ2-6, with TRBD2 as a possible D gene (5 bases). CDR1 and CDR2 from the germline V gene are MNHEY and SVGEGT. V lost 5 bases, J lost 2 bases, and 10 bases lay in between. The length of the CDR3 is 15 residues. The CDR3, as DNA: TGTGCCAGCAGTCAAGCCGGGACTGGGGCCAACGTCCTGACTTTC. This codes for CASSQAGTGANVLTF.

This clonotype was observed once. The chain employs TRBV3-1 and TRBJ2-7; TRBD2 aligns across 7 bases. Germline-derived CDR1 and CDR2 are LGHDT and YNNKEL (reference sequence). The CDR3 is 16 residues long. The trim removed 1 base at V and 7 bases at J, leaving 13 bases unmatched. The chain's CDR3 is CASSQVLRGRRNEQYF. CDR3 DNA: TGTGCCAGCAGCCAAGTGCTGCGGGGGAGGCGGAATGAGCAGTACTTC.

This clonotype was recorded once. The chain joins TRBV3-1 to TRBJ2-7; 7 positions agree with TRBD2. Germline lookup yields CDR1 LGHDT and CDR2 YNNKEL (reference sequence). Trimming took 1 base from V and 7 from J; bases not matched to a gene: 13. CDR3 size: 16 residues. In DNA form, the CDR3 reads TGTGCCAGCAGCCAAGGACTAGCTCCCTCCTACAATGAGCAGTACTTC. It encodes CASSQGLAPSYNEQYF.

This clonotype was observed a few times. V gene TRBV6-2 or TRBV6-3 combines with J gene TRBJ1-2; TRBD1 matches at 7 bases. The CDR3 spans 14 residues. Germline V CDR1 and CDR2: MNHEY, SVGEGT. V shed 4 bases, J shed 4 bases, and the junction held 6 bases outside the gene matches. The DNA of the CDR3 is TGTGCCAGCAGTTGGAATTACAGGGGCTATGGCTACACCTTC. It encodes CASSWNYRGYGYTF.

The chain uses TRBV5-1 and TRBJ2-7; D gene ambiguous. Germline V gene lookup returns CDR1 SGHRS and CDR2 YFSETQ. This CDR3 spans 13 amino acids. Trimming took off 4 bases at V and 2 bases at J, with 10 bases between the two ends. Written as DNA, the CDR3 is TGCGCCAGCAGCCAAAGGCCTCCCTACGAGCAGTACTTC. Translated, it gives CASSQRPPYEQYF. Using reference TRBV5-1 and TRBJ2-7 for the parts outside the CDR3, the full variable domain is KAGVTQTPRYLIKTRGQQVTLSCSPISGHRSVSWYQQTPGQGLQFLFEYFSETQRNKGNFPGRFSGRQFSNSRSEMNVSTLELGDSALYLCASSQRPPYEQYFGPGTRLTVT.

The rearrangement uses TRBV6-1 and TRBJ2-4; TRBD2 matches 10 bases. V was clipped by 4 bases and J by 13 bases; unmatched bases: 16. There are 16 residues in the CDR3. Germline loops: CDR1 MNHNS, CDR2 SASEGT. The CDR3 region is CASSGSAGGLSNEQYF. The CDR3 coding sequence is TGTGCCAGCAGTGGATCAGCGGGAGGGCTAAGCAATGAGCAGTACTTC.

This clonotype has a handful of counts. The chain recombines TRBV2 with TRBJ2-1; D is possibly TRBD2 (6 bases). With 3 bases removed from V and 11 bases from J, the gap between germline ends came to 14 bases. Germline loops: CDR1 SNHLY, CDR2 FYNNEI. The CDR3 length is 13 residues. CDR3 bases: TGTGCCAGCAGTGAGTACGGGGGAGGTCAGCAGTTCTTC. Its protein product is CASSEYGGGQQFF.

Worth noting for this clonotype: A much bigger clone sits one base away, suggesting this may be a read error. The CDR3 protein is CAGRVSGRGNEQYF. The DNA for the CDR3 is TGTGCCGGCAGGGTGAGCGGGAGAGGCAATGAGCAGTACTTC. The chain has TRBV6-2 or TRBV6-3 and TRBJ2-1, with TRBD2 matching 8 bases. The end of the DNA fits TRBJ2-7 better, so the J call may be wrong. Germline V gives CDR1 MNHEY, CDR2 SVGEGT. CDR3 length equals 14 residues.

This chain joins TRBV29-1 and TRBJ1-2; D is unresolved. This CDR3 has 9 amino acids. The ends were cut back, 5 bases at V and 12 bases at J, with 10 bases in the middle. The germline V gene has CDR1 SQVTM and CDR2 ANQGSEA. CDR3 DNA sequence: TGCAGCGTTACGGAAGGCAACACCTTC. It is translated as CSVTEGNTF.

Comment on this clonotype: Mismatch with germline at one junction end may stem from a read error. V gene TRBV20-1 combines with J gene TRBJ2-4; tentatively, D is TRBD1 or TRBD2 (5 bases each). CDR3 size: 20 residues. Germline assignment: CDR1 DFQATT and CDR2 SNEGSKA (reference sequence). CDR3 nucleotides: TGCAGCGCTAAACGGGGCTCGGGGTTCATTAGAGCATCGGCCAAAAACATTCAGTACTTC. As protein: CSAKRGSGFIRASAKNIQYF.

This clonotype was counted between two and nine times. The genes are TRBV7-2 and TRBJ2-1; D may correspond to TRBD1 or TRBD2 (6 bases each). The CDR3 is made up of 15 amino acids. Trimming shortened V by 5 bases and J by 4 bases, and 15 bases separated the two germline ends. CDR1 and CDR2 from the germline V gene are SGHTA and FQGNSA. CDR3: CASSVDIGGYNEQFF. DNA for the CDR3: TGTGCCAGCAGCGTAGACATAGGGGGGTACAATGAGCAGTTCTTC.

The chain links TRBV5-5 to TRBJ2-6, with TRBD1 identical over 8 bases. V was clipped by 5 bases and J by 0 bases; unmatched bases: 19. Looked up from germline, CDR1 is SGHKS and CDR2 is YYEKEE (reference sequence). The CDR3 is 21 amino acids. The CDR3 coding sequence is TGTGCCAGCAGGCTTTGGAAGGGACCGACAGGGGAGAGCTCTGGGGCCAACGTCCTGACTTTC. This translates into CASRLWKGPTGESSGANVLTF.

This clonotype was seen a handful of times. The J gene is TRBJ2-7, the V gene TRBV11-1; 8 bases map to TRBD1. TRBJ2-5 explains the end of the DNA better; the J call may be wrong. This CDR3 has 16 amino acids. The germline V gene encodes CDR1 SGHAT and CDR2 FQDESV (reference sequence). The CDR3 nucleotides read TGTGCCAGCAGCTTCCTTCCACAGGGGGTTGGAGAGACCCAGTACTTC. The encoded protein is CASSFLPQGVGETQYF.

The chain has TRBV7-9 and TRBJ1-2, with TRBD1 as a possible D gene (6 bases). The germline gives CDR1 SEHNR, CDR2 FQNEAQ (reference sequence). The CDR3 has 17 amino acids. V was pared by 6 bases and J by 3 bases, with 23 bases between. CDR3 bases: TGTGCCAGCAGTCTTGGCCCCATAGGGGGGGGCCACTATGGCTACACCTTC. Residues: CASSLGPIGGGHYGYTF.